The rows below give T cell receptor beta chains drawn from one sample of a study of blood T cell repertoires in COVID-19. This table comes from immunoSEQ multiplex PCR, and its TCRdb copy is limited to in-frame clones, with some not included. The sample yields tens of thousands of clones, about 80% seen once. Sequencing was carried out using peripheral blood. These receptors all stem from a human donor in a cohort sampled during active COVID-19. Each CDR3 is given with its conserved first and last residue. A D gene is named only where the DNA matches it firmly. Part of the rows lack a size; the others show once, few, many or a class for expanded clones.

TRBV5-6	-	-	TRBJ1-6	CASSLASVSPLHF	TGTGCCAGCAGCTTAGCATCGGTCTCACCCCTCCACTTT
TRBV6-5	-	-	TRBJ1-2	CASSWRGDYGYTF	TGTGCCAGCAGTTGGCGGGGTGACTATGGCTACACCTTC
TRBV7-8	-	-	TRBJ1-4	CASSLSDSLNEKLFF	TGTGCCAGCAGCTTATCGGACAGCCTCAATGAAAAACTGTTTTTT
TRBV19	-	-	TRBJ1-5	CASSLLKQGNQPQHF	TGTGCCAGTAGTTTGCTCAAGCAGGGCAATCAGCCCCAGCATTTT
TRBV10-2	TRBD1	-	TRBJ2-1	CASTTRRGQTTLRNEQFF	TGCGCCAGCACCACTCGCCGGGGACAGACCACTCTGAGGAATGAGCAGTTCTTC
TRBV11-2	TRBD2	-	TRBJ2-7	CASSLDPGLEGYEQYF	TGTGCCAGCAGCTTAGATCCGGGACTAGAAGGATACGAGCAGTACTTC
TRBV29-1	TRBD1	-	TRBJ2-7	CSVRSRDRGYEQYF	TGCAGCGTCCGATCTCGGGACAGGGGCTACGAGCAGTACTTC
TRBV6-6	-	-	TRBJ2-1	CASSYLLEPQFF	TGTGCCAGCAGTTACCTACTAGAGCCGCAGTTCTTC
TRBV2	TRBD1	few	TRBJ2-5	CASSVGTGGVGETQYF	TGTGCCAGCAGTGTTGGGACAGGGGGCGTTGGAGAGACCCAGTACTTC
TRBV7-9	TRBD2	-	TRBJ2-7	CASSFAGTRHDEQYF	TGTGCCAGCAGCTTTGCCGGGACTAGACACGACGAGCAGTACTTC
TRBV7-9	-	-	TRBJ2-3	CASTPEQTSTDTQYF	TGTGCCAGCACCCCCGAGCAGACTAGCACAGATACGCAGTATTTT
TRBV19	TRBD1	few	TRBJ1-1	CASRLTGLRAEAFF	TGTGCCAGTAGATTGACAGGGCTCAGGGCTGAAGCTTTCTTT
TRBV18	TRBD2	-	TRBJ2-5	CASSPGGRNSGETQYF	TGTGCCAGCTCACCTGGCGGGAGAAACTCCGGGGAGACCCAGTACTTC
TRBV19	TRBD2	-	TRBJ2-2	CASSMRLAPGELFF	TGTGCCAGTAGTATGCGACTAGCGCCGGGGGAGCTGTTTTTT
TRBV6-1	TRBD2	-	TRBJ2-7	CASSDPGLTLSYEQYF	TGTGCCAGCAGTGACCCGGGACTAACCCTTTCCTACGAGCAGTACTTC
TRBV6-5	-	-	TRBJ1-2	CASRADIPSNYGYTF	TGTGCCAGCAGGGCAGACATCCCGTCTAACTATGGCTACACCTTC
TRBV4-3	TRBD2	-	TRBJ2-3	CASSQGLAGSTDTQYF	TGCGCCAGCAGCCAAGGACTAGCGGGAAGCACAGATACGCAGTATTTT
TRBV24-1	TRBD1	-	TRBJ1-5	CATSDSGQGVGQPQHF	TGTGCCACCAGTGATTCGGGACAGGGGGTCGGGCAGCCCCAGCATTTT
TRBV7-2	-	-	TRBJ2-2	CAVPGRLRGTGELFF	TGTGCCGTTCCTGGGCGACTGCGGGGCACCGGGGAGCTGTTTTTT
TRBV6-5	TRBD1	-	TRBJ2-7	CASSSPGTALYEQYF	TGTGCCAGCAGCTCCCCCGGGACAGCACTTTACGAGCAGTACTTC
TRBV2	-	few	TRBJ2-7	CASSKPGSSYEQYF	TGTGCCAGCAGTAAGCCGGGGAGCTCATACGAGCAGTACTTC
TRBV29-1	TRBD2	-	TRBJ2-7	CSVALAAGEQYF	TGCAGCGTTGCTCTAGCGGCAGGGGAGCAGTACTTC
TRBV10-2	TRBD1	-	TRBJ2-7	CASRRGRLYEQYF	TGCGCCAGCAGAAGGGGGCGGCTCTACGAGCAGTACTTC
TRBV29-1	-	-	TRBJ1-1	CTIAGLGPEAFF	TGCACCATTGCGGGGTTAGGGCCTGAAGCTTTCTTT
TRBV15	TRBD2	-	TRBJ2-7	CATSRGRDYYEQYF	TGTGCCACCAGCAGAGGACGGGACTACTACGAGCAGTACTTC
TRBV5-6	-	-	TRBJ2-5	CASSLLGLRETQYF	TGTGCCAGCAGCTTGTTGGGCCTCCGGGAGACCCAGTACTTC
TRBV5-4	TRBD1	few	TRBJ1-2	CASSQAPTGAAVYGYTF	TGTGCCAGCAGCCAAGCTCCTACAGGGGCGGCCGTCTATGGCTACACCTTC
TRBV6-2/TRBV6-3	TRBD1	-	TRBJ2-5	CASSYNWDSQETQYF	TGTGCCAGCAGTTATAATTGGGACAGCCAAGAGACCCAGTACTTC
TRBV3-1/TRBV3-2	-	-	TRBJ2-7	CASSLSTTRHEQYF	TGTGCCAGCAGCCTATCGACGACACGCCACGAGCAGTACTTC
TRBV5-4	TRBD2	-	TRBJ2-5	CASRNSGAETQYF	TGTGCCAGCAGGAATAGCGGGGCGGAGACCCAGTACTTC
TRBV4-3	TRBD2	-	TRBJ2-7	CASSPLGTSSEQYF	TGCGCCAGCAGCCCCCTCGGGACTAGCTCCGAGCAGTACTTC
TRBV5-1	-	-	TRBJ1-1	CASSLAARISNTEAFF	TGCGCCAGCAGCTTGGCTGCCAGGATTTCGAACACTGAAGCTTTCTTT
TRBV11-2	-	-	TRBJ2-5	CASSSRLKETQYF	TGTGCCAGCAGCTCGAGACTCAAAGAGACCCAGTACTTC
TRBV5-4	TRBD2	-	TRBJ2-3	CASSFGLEAPSSTDTQYF	TGTGCCAGCAGCTTCGGACTAGAAGCTCCCTCTAGCACAGATACGCAGTATTTT
TRBV11-1	TRBD1	-	TRBJ2-1	CASSLKSGQGHNEQFF	TGTGCCAGCAGCTTAAAATCCGGACAGGGTCACAATGAGCAGTTCTTC
TRBV9	-	-	TRBJ2-3	CASTSSLRTDTQYF	TGTGCCAGCACATCTAGCCTTCGCACAGATACGCAGTATTTT
TRBV12-5	-	-	TRBJ1-5	CASGLYNQPQHF	TGTGCTAGTGGTTTGTACAATCAGCCCCAGCATTTT
TRBV6-7	-	-	TRBJ2-7	CASSYSTRTDNYEQYF	TGTGCCAGCAGTTACTCCACCCGGACAGATAACTACGAGCAGTACTTC
TRBV30	-	-	TRBJ2-6	CAWSERHRLSGANVLTF	TGTGCCTGGAGTGAGAGACATCGATTATCTGGGGCCAACGTCCTGACTTTC